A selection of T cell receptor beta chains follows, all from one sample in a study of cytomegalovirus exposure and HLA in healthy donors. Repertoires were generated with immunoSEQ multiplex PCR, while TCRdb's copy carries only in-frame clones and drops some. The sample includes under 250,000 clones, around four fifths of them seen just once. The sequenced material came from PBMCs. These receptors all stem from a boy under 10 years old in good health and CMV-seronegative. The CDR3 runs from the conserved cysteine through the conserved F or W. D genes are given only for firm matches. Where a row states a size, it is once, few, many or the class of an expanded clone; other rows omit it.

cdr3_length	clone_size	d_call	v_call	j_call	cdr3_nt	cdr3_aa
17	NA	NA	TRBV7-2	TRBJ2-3	TGTGCCAGCAGCTTAGAGGCTAGAGATTTATTGACAGATACGCAGTATTTT	CASSLEARDLLTDTQYF
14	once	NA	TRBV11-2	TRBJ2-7	TGTGCCAGCAGCCGCGACAGGAGCTCCTACGAGCAGTACTTC	CASSRDRSSYEQYF
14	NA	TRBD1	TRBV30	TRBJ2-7	TGTGCCTGGAACAGGGGGACAGTGTCCTACGAGCAGTACTTC	CAWNRGTVSYEQYF
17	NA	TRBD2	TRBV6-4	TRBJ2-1	TGTGCCAGCAGTGACGACTTAGCGGGGGGCCACGTCAATGAGCAGTTCTTC	CASSDDLAGGHVNEQFF
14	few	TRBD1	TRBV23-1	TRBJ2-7	TGCGCCAGCAGTCATATAGGACAGGACTACGAGCAGTACTTC	CASSHIGQDYEQYF
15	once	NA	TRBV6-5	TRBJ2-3	TGTGCCAGCAGTTACTCCGGGGAAACGATGGACACGCAGTATTTT	CASSYSGETMDTQYF
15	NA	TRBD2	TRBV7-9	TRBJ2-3	TGTGCCAGCAGCCAGCGGGGGGCTAGCACAGATACGCAGTATTTT	CASSQRGASTDTQYF
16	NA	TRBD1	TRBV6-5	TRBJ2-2	TGTGCCAGCAGTTACTCAGGGACAGGGGGGACCGGGGAGCTGTTTTTT	CASSYSGTGGTGELFF
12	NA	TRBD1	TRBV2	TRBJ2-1	TGTGCCAGCAGTCGGGACAGCAACGAGCAGTTCTTC	CASSRDSNEQFF
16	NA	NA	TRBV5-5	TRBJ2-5	TGTGCCAGCAGCTTAACACCAACCAGGGGACAAGAGACCCAGTACTTC	CASSLTPTRGQETQYF
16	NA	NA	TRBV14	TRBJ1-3	TGTGCCAGCAGCCAACCGGGACTGGTCTCTGGAAACACCATATATTTT	CASSQPGLVSGNTIYF
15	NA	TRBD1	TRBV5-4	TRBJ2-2	TGTGCCAGCAGCTACAGGGGCGTCGACACCGGGGAGCTGTTTTTT	CASSYRGVDTGELFF
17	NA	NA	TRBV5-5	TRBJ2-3	TGTGCCAGCAGCTTGGAGAGGGACTCTCACACCACAGATACGCAGTATTTT	CASSLERDSHTTDTQYF
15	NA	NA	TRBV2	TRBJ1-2	TGTGCCAGCAGCCCTATACCAGACACGTCATATGGCTACACCTTC	CASSPIPDTSYGYTF
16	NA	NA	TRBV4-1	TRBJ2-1	TGCGCCAGCAGCCGGGGGGGGACACTCTCCTACAATGAGCAGTTCTTC	CASSRGGTLSYNEQFF
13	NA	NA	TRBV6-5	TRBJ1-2	TGTGCCAGCAGTCTTACAGCAAACTATGGCTACACCTTC	CASSLTANYGYTF
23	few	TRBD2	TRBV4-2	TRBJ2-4	TGTGCCAGCAGCCAAGATTTAGTCTTGGGACTAGCGGGAGGGGTCGGTCGGGAAAACATTCAGTACTTC	CASSQDLVLGLAGGVGRENIQYF
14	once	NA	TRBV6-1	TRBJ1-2	TGTGCCAGCAGTTCGTCCGGGACACCCTATGGCTACACCTTC	CASSSSGTPYGYTF
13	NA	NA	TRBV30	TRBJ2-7	TGTGCCTGGAGTGTACTCGGGACCTACGAGCAGTACTTC	CAWSVLGTYEQYF
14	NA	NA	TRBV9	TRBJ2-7	TGTGCCAGCAGCGATCAGGGGCATTCCTACGAGCAGTACTTC	CASSDQGHSYEQYF
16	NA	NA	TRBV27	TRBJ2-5	TGTGCCAGCAGTCTACTCGGGACACGAGCTCAAGAGACCCAGTACTTC	CASSLLGTRAQETQYF
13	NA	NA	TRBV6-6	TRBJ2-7	TGTGCCAGCAGTTACTCATGGGACTCCGAGCAGTACTTC	CASSYSWDSEQYF
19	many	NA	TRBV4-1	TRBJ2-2	TGCGCCAGCAGCCAAGATACCCTTTCTCTTAGCGAGAAGGCCGGGGAGCTGTTTTTT	CASSQDTLSLSEKAGELFF
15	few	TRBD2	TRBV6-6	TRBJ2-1	TGTGCCAGCAGGATGCCGGGACTACCATACAATGAGCAGTTCTTC	CASRMPGLPYNEQFF
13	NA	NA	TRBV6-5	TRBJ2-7	TGTGCCAGCAGTCGGGACACCTCCTACGAGCAGTACTTC	CASSRDTSYEQYF
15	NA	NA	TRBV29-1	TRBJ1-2	TGCAGCGTTGGATCAGGGGCCAGGGGTACCTATGGCTACACCTTC	CSVGSGARGTYGYTF
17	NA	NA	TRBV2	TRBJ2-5	TGTGCCAGCAGCCCAATGCCCCCAGGGGGGTACCAAGAGACCCAGTACTTC	CASSPMPPGGYQETQYF
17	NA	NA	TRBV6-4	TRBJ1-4	TGTGCCAGCAGTGACTCGGAGTACTATACAACTAATGAAAAACTGTTTTTT	CASSDSEYYTTNEKLFF
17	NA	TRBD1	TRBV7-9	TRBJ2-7	TGTGCCAGCAGCCCAGGGGACAGGGCGAAATCCAGCTACGAGCAGTACTTC	CASSPGDRAKSSYEQYF
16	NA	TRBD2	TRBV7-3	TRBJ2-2	TGTGCCAGCAGCTTAACGGGGGGGGATAACACCGGGGAGCTGTTTTTT	CASSLTGGDNTGELFF
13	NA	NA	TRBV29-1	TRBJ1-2	TGCAGCGTTGAAGGACAGGTTAACTATGGCTACACCTTC	CSVEGQVNYGYTF
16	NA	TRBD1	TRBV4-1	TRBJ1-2	TGCGCCAGCAGCCATCCCGGGACAGGGTTTACCTATGGCTACACCTTC	CASSHPGTGFTYGYTF
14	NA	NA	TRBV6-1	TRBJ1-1	TGTGCCAGCAGTGGCTCAGTTTTGTCGGGTAGAGCTTTCTTT	CASSGSVLSGRAFF
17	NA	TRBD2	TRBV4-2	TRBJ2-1	TGTGCCAGCAGCCAACAGGCATCTAGCGGGTACTACAATGAGCAGTTCTTC	CASSQQASSGYYNEQFF
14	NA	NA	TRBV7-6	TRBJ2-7	TGTGCCAGCAGCTTAGGAATTAGCTCCTACGAGCAGTACTTC	CASSLGISSYEQYF
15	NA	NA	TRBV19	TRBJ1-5	TGTGCCAGTAACCCCTACGGGGATAGCAATCAGCCCCAGCATTTT	CASNPYGDSNQPQHF
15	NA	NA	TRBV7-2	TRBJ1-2	TGTGCCAGCAGCTCCGCACAGGGCCCTAACTATGGCTACACCTTC	CASSSAQGPNYGYTF
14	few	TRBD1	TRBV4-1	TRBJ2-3	TGCGCCAGCAGCCAGGGGACAGGGAAAGATACGCAGTATTTT	CASSQGTGKDTQYF
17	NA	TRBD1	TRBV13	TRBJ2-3	TGTGCCAGCAGCCGCTCGTTGCGGGACAGGGGAACAGATACGCAGTATTTT	CASSRSLRDRGTDTQYF
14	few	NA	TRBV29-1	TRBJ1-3	TGCAGCGTTGTACTGAACCACTCTGGAAACACCATATATTTT	CSVVLNHSGNTIYF
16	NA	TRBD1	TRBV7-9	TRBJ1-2	TGTGCCAGCAGCTTAGGGGACAGGGCCCATTCCTATGGCTACACCTTC	CASSLGDRAHSYGYTF
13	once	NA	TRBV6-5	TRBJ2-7	TGTGCCAGCCGTAAGGCTTCGGGGGACGAGCAGTACTTC	CASRKASGDEQYF
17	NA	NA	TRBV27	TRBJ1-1	TGTGCCAGCAGTCCCCCGACAGGTATAATGATGAACACTGAAGCTTTCTTT	CASSPPTGIMMNTEAFF
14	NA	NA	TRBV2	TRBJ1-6	TGTGCCAGCACGCCGCAGGCGAATTATTCACCCCTCCACTTT	CASTPQANYSPLHF
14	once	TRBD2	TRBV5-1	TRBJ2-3	TGCGCCAGCAGCGGCGGGGGGGCCGGAGATACGCAGTATTTT	CASSGGGAGDTQYF
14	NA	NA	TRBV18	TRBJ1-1	TGTGCCAGCTCACCGCCATTAGGGGTCGACGAAGCTTTCTTT	CASSPPLGVDEAFF
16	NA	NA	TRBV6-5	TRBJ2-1	TGTGCCAGCAGTTACGGACGGCGGGGCAACTACAATGAGCAGTTCTTC	CASSYGRRGNYNEQFF
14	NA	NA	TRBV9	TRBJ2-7	TGTGCCAGCAGCGTACGGGACATATACTACGAGCAGTACTTC	CASSVRDIYYEQYF
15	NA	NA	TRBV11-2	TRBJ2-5	TGTGCCAGCAGCTTAAGAGGCGGGGCGGGAGAGACCCAGTACTTC	CASSLRGGAGETQYF
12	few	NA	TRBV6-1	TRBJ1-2	TGTGCCAGCGTAACGGGATCGGATGGCTACACCTTC	CASVTGSDGYTF
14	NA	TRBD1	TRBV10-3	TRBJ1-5	TGTGCCATCAGTAGAACAGGGGGGGATCAGCCCCAGCATTTT	CAISRTGGDQPQHF
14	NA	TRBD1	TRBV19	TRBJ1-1	TGTGCCAGTAGCACGGGACAGGGAGTGACTGAAGCTTTCTTT	CASSTGQGVTEAFF
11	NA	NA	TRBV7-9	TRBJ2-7	TGTGCCAGCAGCTCCGGGAACGGCGAGTACTTC	CASSSGNGEYF
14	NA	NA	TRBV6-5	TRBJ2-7	TGTGCCAGCAGCCTATTGAACAGAGCCTACGAGCAGTACTTC	CASSLLNRAYEQYF
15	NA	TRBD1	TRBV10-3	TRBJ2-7	TGTGCCATCAGTAACCGGGACAGGCCCTCCTACGAGCAGTACTTC	CAISNRDRPSYEQYF
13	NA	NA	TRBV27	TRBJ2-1	TGTGCCATCCGGGGGAGCTCCTACAATGAGCAGTTCTTC	CAIRGSSYNEQFF
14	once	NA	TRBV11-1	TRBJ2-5	TGTGCCAGCAGCTCCCGCCGCGGCCAAGAGACCCAGTACTTC	CASSSRRGQETQYF
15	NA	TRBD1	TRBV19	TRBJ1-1	TGTGCCAGTAGCCTAACAGGGGGCGAAGGGACTGAAGCTTTCTTT	CASSLTGGEGTEAFF
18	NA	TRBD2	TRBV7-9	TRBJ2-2	TGTGCCAGCAGCTTGGTACTAGCGGGAGGGCGGAACACCGGGGAGCTGTTTTTT	CASSLVLAGGRNTGELFF